This T cell receptor beta chain was captured by sequencing in a study of blood T cell repertoires in COVID-19. Study processing details: Counts of nucleated cells, estimated from reference gene primer amplification, were obtained. The protocol was immunoSEQ multiplex PCR, while the TCRdb copy is restricted to in-frame clones and leaves out a portion. That table supplies the V and J calls and clone size; D and trimming were determined from the DNA. Here the sample spans about 24,000 clones, about 90% being singletons. V lost 3 bases and J lost 6; bases outside the gene matches: 10. Germline V gives CDR1 KGHSH, CDR2 LQKENI. The CDR3 extends over 15 amino acids.

The sequence derives from a human donor with active COVID-19. The donor label of this sample is uncertain. Sequenced sample: peripheral blood. The gene calls are TRBV18 and TRBJ1-1, with 7 bases fitting TRBD1. The CDR3 DNA is TGTGCCAGCTCACCTAGAAAAGGGGGCGAGGCTGAAGCTTTCTTT. Translating it yields CASSPRKGGEAEAFF.